A single sample is the source of the 28 T cell receptor beta chains below, sequenced in a study of spatial heterogeneity in lung cancer. In TCRdb, the 5' RACE reads were re-called with MiXCR into one record per CDR3 protein. In the table there are approximately 6,300 distinct CDR3 sequences, about 20% of which are singletons. Time point noted: sample taken at primary tumor resection. Sequenced here: normal lung tissue next to the tumor, sampled at surgery. All receptors come from a male donor with early-stage non-small cell lung cancer.

The CDR3 DNA reads as TGTGCCAGCAGAGAACAGGGAAAGGACGGCTACACCTTC. This codes for CASREQGKDGYTF. This rearrangement joins TRBV12-3 or TRBV12-4 to TRBJ1-2, with D possibly matching TRBD1 (6 bases). CDR3 size: 13 residues. V was trimmed by 6 bases and J by 8 bases, leaving 16 bases between them.

This clonotype was observed a handful of times. This chain connects TRBV5-1 to TRBJ1-5; 8 bases align to TRBD1. The length of the CDR3 is 14 residues. Germline V gene data show CDR1 as SGHRS and CDR2 as YFSETQ. The J segment lost 9 bases and the V segment lost 4 bases, leaving 9 bases of the junction unmatched. CDR3 sequence (DNA): TGCGCCAGCAGCACGGGACAGGCGAAATCGCCCCAGCATTTT. It translates to CASSTGQAKSPQHF.

Within the sample, this clonotype is medium-sized (0.01 to 0.1%). This sequence joins TRBV10-3 and TRBJ2-2; TRBD2 agrees at 12 bases. Germline-derived CDR1 and CDR2 are ENHRY and SYGVKD. The CDR3 is 14 residues long. Losses at the gene ends were 7 bases for V and 6 bases for J; bases not matched to a gene: 3. The CDR3 is CAITGLAGSGELFF. Here the CDR3 DNA reads TGTGCCATCACCGGACTAGCGGGATCCGGGGAGCTGTTTTTT.

Worth noting for this clonotype: This could be a read error, since a much larger clone is one nucleotide away. The chain uses TRBV6-5 and TRBJ2-7; D is possibly TRBD1 (6 bases). CDR1 and CDR2 from the germline V gene are MNHEY and SVGAGI. Trimming took 2 bases from V and 3 from J, leaving 20 bases between them. The CDR3 length is 17 residues. Here the CDR3 reads CASSYRQVASSFYEQYF. The DNA of the CDR3 is TGTGCCAGCAGTTACCGACAGGTGGCCTCCTCTTTCTACGAGCAGTACTTC.

Only a few counts were recorded for this clonotype. The chain links TRBV6-1 to TRBJ2-7; D may be TRBD1 or TRBD2 (5 bases each). This CDR3 has 15 amino acids. Trimming shortened V by 4 bases and J by 0 bases, and 13 bases separated the two germline ends. Germline V gives CDR1 MNHNS, CDR2 SASEGT. Here the CDR3 DNA reads TGTGCCAGCAGTGTCCCTAGAGGGACCTCCTACGAGCAGTACTTC. Encoded protein: CASSVPRGTSYEQYF.

This clonotype is categorized as large. V is TRBV20-1 and J is TRBJ2-3; 13 bases agree with TRBD2. CDR3 length: 16 amino acids. Trimming at V came to 3 bases and at J to 3 bases, leaving 6 bases not matched to a gene. CDR1 and CDR2 (germline): DFQATT, SNEGSKA (reference sequence). In DNA form, the CDR3 reads TGCAGTGCTAGGACGGGACTAGCGGGAAAGACAGATACGCAGTATTTT. Residues: CSARTGLAGKTDTQYF.

There are a few counts of this clonotype. The chain employs TRBV28 and TRBJ2-7, with D possibly being TRBD2 (7 bases). The CDR3 is made up of 16 amino acids. Germline V CDR1 and CDR2: MDHEN, SYDVKM. Trimming took off 6 bases at V and 2 bases at J, with 20 bases between the two ends. The CDR3 reads CASSSLRGGWTYEQYF. The DNA for the CDR3 is TGTGCCAGCAGCTCACTCAGGGGAGGGTGGACCTACGAGCAGTACTTC.

The gene calls are TRBV6-5 and TRBJ2-1; 8 nucleotides align to TRBD1. There are 13 residues in the CDR3. Trimming at V came to 7 bases and at J to 5 bases, leaving 4 bases not matched to a gene. Germline CDR1 MNHEY, CDR2 SVGAGI. CDR3: CASTQTGDNEQFF. In nucleotides, the CDR3 is TGTGCCAGCACCCAGACAGGGGACAATGAGCAGTTCTTC.

The chain couples TRBV9 to TRBJ2-1; 11 nucleotides match TRBD2. V lost 2 bases, J lost 2 bases, and 0 bases stayed unmatched. CDR3 length equals 15 residues. In germline, CDR1 is SGDLS, CDR2 YYNGEE. Here the CDR3 reads CASSVTSGAYNEQFF. As DNA, the CDR3 is TGTGCCAGCAGCGTGACTAGCGGGGCCTACAATGAGCAGTTCTTC.

This chain joins TRBV3-1 and TRBJ2-3; a possible D gene is TRBD2 (7 bases). The CDR3 runs to 16 residues. V lost 3 bases, J lost 4 bases, and 17 bases lay in between. Germline V gives CDR1 LGHDT, CDR2 YNNKEL (reference sequence). The CDR3 here is CASSQRGAGAADTQYF. In DNA, the CDR3 is TGTGCCAGCAGCCAGAGGGGGGCGGGAGCGGCAGATACGCAGTATTTT.

This clonotype is categorized as large (0.1 to 1%). The chain uses TRBV20-1 and TRBJ2-7; D unresolved. CDR1 is DFQATT, CDR2 SNEGSKA, per germline (reference sequence). The ends were cut back, 3 bases at V and 4 bases at J, with 13 bases in the middle. This CDR3 spans 13 amino acids. The DNA of the CDR3 is TGCAGTGCTAGGCGACTTGGTCTTTACGAGCAGTACTTC. Protein sequence: CSARRLGLYEQYF.

By proportion, this clonotype is medium-sized. The rearrangement uses TRBV5-1 and TRBJ2-1; TRBD2 agrees at 10 bases. J gave up 5 bases and V 0 bases, and 5 bases lay outside the gene matches. This CDR3 is built from 16 residues. The V gene's germline CDR1 is SGHRS and CDR2 YFSETQ. The CDR3 coding sequence is TGCGCCAGCAGCTTGGGTCCAGCGGGAGGGAACAATGAGCAGTTCTTC. Protein: CASSLGPAGGNNEQFF. Filled out from reference TRBV5-1 and TRBJ2-1, the complete variable domain reads KAGVTQTPRYLIKTRGQQVTLSCSPISGHRSVSWYQQTPGQGLQFLFEYFSETQRNKGNFPGRFSGRQFSNSRSEMNVSTLELGDSALYLCASSLGPAGGNNEQFFGPGTRLTVL.

This clonotype has only a few counts. CDR3 bases: TGTGCCAGCAGGATGACAGGGGCGAGCTCCTACGAGCAGTACTTC. Its protein product is CASRMTGASSYEQYF. The chain carries TRBV28 and TRBJ2-7; 8 bases fit TRBD1. Unmatched junction bases numbered 7, after V lost 6 bases and J lost 0 bases. CDR3 length: 15 amino acids. Germline loops: CDR1 MDHEN, CDR2 SYDVKM.

This clonotype came up many times. The chain carries TRBV12-3 or TRBV12-4 and TRBJ1-1; TRBD1 aligns across 9 bases. The CDR3 covers 13 residues. Trimming at V came to 7 bases and at J to 4 bases, leaving 4 bases not matched to a gene. Written as DNA, the CDR3 is TGTGCCAGCATAAGGACAGGGGTCACTGAAGCTTTCTTT. It codes for CASIRTGVTEAFF.

This chain joins TRBV28 and TRBJ1-5; D remains ambiguous. CDR1 is MDHEN, CDR2 SYDVKM, per germline. CDR3 size: 13 residues. V lost 8 bases, J lost 0 bases, and 8 bases lay in between. CDR3 sequence: CASWRNSNQPQHF. CDR3 coding DNA: TGTGCCAGCTGGAGAAATAGCAATCAGCCCCAGCATTTT.

This clonotype has a handful of counts. The chain carries TRBV2 and TRBJ1-5, with 9 positions matching TRBD1. J lost 2 bases, V lost 4 bases, and 0 bases had no gene match. Germline CDR1 and CDR2: SNHLY and FYNNEI. The CDR3 runs to 14 residues. The CDR3, as DNA: TGTGCCAGCAGTGGGACAGGGGGCAATCAGCCCCAGCATTTT. Amino acid sequence: CASSGTGGNQPQHF. The complete variable domain, with remaining parts taken from reference TRBV2 and TRBJ1-5, reads EPEVTQTPSHQVTQMGQEVILRCVPISNHLYFYWYRQILGQKVEFLVSFYNNEISEKSEIFDDQFSVERPDGSNFTLKIRSTKLEDSAMYFCASSGTGGNQPQHFGDGTRLSIL.

The rearrangement uses TRBV5-1 and TRBJ2-1; the match to TRBD2 covers 7 bases. V trimming: 6 bases; J trimming: 7 bases; junction bases outside the gene matches: 13. The germline CDR1 and CDR2 sequences are SGHRS and YFSETQ. This CDR3 contains 15 residues. In DNA form, the CDR3 reads TGCGCCAGCAACCTGTGGGCTAGCGGTCCTAATGAGCAGTTCTTC. Translating gives CASNLWASGPNEQFF.

The V and J genes are TRBV9 and TRBJ2-1; TRBD2 matches 7 bases. Per germline, CDR1 SGDLS and CDR2 YYNGEE. V lost 3 bases to trimming and J lost 2 bases; unmatched junction nucleotides: 2. The length of the CDR3 is 14 residues. The chain's CDR3 is CASSAGTTYNEQFF. DNA of the CDR3: TGTGCCAGCAGCGCGGGGACTACCTACAATGAGCAGTTCTTC.

By frequency in the sample, this clonotype is medium-sized. The gene calls are TRBV9 and TRBJ2-1; D remains ambiguous. V lost 1 base to trimming and J lost 3 bases, with 14 bases between them. Germline values: CDR1 SGDLS, CDR2 YYNGEE. This CDR3 has 16 residues. Written as DNA, the CDR3 is TGTGCCAGCAGCGTATCCCCCTCCTCTTACTACAATGAGCAGTTCTTC. It translates to CASSVSPSSYYNEQFF.

The chain links TRBV20-1 to TRBJ1-6; maybe TRBD1 (6 bases). This CDR3 contains 14 residues. The V end lost 6 bases, the J end lost 7 bases, and 16 bases lay between the germline ends. The V gene's germline CDR1 is DFQATT and CDR2 SNEGSKA (reference sequence). In DNA, the CDR3 is TGCAGTGCACGCCCTCCAGGGGAAAATTCACCCCTCCACTTT. Translating it yields CSARPPGENSPLHF.

By its share, this clonotype is medium-sized (0.01 to 0.1%). J is TRBJ1-4 and V is TRBV6-1; weak D call: TRBD1 (5 bases). CDR1 and CDR2 from the germline V gene are MNHNS and SASEGT. V lost 2 bases to trimming and J lost 5 bases, with 12 bases between them. This CDR3 spans 15 amino acids. The CDR3 DNA is TGTGCCAGCAGTGAACCGGGGCGGGGGAATGAAAAACTGTTTTTT. It codes for CASSEPGRGNEKLFF.

This chain connects TRBV15 to TRBJ2-5; TRBD1 matches 7 bases. This CDR3 is built from 17 residues. From germline, CDR1 is LNHNV and CDR2 YYDKDF (reference sequence). V gave up 0 bases and J gave up 4 bases; unmatched junction bases: 11. The DNA for the CDR3 is TGTGCCACCAGCAGAGATATAGGGACAGTGGGTCCAGAGACCCAGTACTTC. Translation: CATSRDIGTVGPETQYF.

The table lists this clonotype with a few counts. This rearrangement joins TRBV7-2 to TRBJ2-1; 9 nucleotides match TRBD1. J was trimmed by 10 bases and V by 6 bases; bases with no gene match: 7. The CDR3 has 13 residues. Germline CDR1 is SGHTA and CDR2 is FQGNSA. Here the CDR3 reads CASRSGQGVEQFF. In DNA form, the CDR3 reads TGTGCCAGCAGATCGGGACAGGGAGTAGAGCAGTTCTTC.

V and J are TRBV6-2 or TRBV6-3 and TRBJ2-3, with D possibly TRBD2 on 6 matching bases. Germline V gene data show CDR1 as MNHEY and CDR2 as SVGEGT. The CDR3 length is 13 residues. Trimming left V 6 bases short and J 5 bases short, with 12 bases between. The CDR3 protein is CASREGSRDTQYF. The CDR3 nucleotides read TGTGCCAGCAGGGAGGGCTCAAGAGATACGCAGTATTTT.

This chain uses TRBV20-1 with TRBJ1-5; D possibly corresponds to TRBD1 (6 bases). The CDR3 is made up of 17 amino acids. The V end was cut by 1 base, the J end by 6 bases, with 22 bases between. CDR1 and CDR2 (germline): DFQATT, SNEGSKA (reference sequence). As DNA, the CDR3 is TGCAGTGCTAGAGGAAGGGTCGCGGGGGCTAGGAGTCAGCCCCAGCATTTT. Translating gives CSARGRVAGARSQPQHF.

This clonotype was seen more than once but under ten times. This sequence joins TRBV5-1 and TRBJ2-1; TRBD1 matches at 8 bases. The CDR3 is made up of 13 amino acids. Trimming removed 4 bases from V and 13 bases from J; junction bases left unmatched: 10. Germline V gives CDR1 SGHRS, CDR2 YFSETQ. CDR3: CASSPGDRSIQFF. CDR3 bases: TGCGCCAGCAGCCCGGGGGACAGGTCAATTCAGTTCTTC.

This clonotype occurred a few times. The genes are TRBV18 and TRBJ2-7; 7 bases fit TRBD1. V shed 3 bases, J shed 1 base, and the junction held 3 bases outside the gene matches. The CDR3 contains 14 residues. Germline-derived CDR1 and CDR2 are KGHSH and LQKENI. CDR3 nucleotide sequence: TGTGCCAGCTCACCGGCGACAGGGTCCTACGAGCAGTACTTC. Protein: CASSPATGSYEQYF. Supplemented by reference TRBV18 and TRBJ2-7, the full variable domain reads NAGVMQNPRHLVRRRGQEARLRCSPMKGHSHVYWYRQLPEEGLKFMVYLQKENIIDESGMPKERFSAEFPKEGPSILRIQQVVRGDSAAYFCASSPATGSYEQYFGPGTRLTVT.

This clonotype is medium-sized in the sample. This chain uses TRBV27 with TRBJ2-7, with 7 positions matching TRBD2. Germline CDR1 and CDR2: MNHEY and SMNVEV (reference sequence). V was clipped by 0 bases and J by 4 bases; unmatched bases: 3. This CDR3 spans 14 amino acids. The CDR3 loop is CASSLSPSGYEQYF. The CDR3 DNA follows: TGTGCCAGCAGTTTATCGCCTAGCGGATACGAGCAGTACTTC.